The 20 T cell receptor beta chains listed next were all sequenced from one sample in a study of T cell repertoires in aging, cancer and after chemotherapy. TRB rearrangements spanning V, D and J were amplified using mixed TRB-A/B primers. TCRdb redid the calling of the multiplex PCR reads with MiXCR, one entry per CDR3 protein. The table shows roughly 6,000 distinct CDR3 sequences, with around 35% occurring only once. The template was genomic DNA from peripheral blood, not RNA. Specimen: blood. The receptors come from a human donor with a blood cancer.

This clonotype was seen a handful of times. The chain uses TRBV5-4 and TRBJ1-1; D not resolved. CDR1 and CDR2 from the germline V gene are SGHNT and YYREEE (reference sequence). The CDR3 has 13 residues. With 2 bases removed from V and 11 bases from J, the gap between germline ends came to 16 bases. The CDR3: CASSFVWQDGAFF. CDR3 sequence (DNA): TGTGCCAGCAGCTTTGTATGGCAGGATGGGGCTTTCTTT.

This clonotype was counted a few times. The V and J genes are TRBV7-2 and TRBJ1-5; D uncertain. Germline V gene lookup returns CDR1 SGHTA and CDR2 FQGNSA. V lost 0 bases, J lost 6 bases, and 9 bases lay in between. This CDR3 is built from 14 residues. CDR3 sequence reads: CASSLAIDGQPQHF. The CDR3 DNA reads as TGTGCCAGCAGCTTAGCTATCGACGGTCAGCCCCAGCATTTT.

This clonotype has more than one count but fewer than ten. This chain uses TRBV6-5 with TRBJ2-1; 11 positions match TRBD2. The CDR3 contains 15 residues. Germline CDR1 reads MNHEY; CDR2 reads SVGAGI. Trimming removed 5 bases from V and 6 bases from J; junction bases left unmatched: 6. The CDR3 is CASSQRLAGGNEQFF. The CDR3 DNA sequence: TGTGCCAGCAGTCAAAGGCTAGCGGGAGGCAATGAGCAGTTCTTC.

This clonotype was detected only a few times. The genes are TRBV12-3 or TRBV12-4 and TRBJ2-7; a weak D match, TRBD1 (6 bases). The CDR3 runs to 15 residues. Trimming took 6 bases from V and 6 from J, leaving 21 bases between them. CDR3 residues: CASSQTGATGSEQYF. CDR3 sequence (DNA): TGTGCCAGCAGCCAGACCGGGGCCACAGGGTCCGAGCAGTACTTC.

The chain's CDR3 is CAISERREPRQYF. The CDR3, as DNA: TGTGCCATCAGTGAAAGGCGGGAGCCTCGTCAGTACTTC. The gene calls are TRBV10-3 and TRBJ2-4; 7 bases agree with TRBD2. J lost 12 bases, V lost 3 bases, and 8 bases had no gene match. CDR1 and CDR2 from the germline V gene are ENHRY and SYGVKD. The CDR3 sequence is 13 residues long.

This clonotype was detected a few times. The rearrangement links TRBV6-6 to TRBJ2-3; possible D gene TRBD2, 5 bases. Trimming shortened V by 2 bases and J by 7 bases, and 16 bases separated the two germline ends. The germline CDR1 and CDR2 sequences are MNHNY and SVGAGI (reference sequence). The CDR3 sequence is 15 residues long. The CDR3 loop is CASSYEGALPNTQYF. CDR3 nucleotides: TGTGCCAGCAGTTACGAGGGAGCCCTCCCGAATACGCAGTATTTT.

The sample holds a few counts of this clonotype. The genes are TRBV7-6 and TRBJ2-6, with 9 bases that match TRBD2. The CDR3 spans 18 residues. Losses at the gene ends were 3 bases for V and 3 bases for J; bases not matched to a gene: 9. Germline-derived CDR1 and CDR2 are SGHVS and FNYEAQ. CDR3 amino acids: CASSFLTSGVVGANVLTF. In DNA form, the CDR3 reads TGTGCCAGCAGCTTCTTGACTAGCGGTGTCGTTGGGGCCAACGTCCTGACTTTC.

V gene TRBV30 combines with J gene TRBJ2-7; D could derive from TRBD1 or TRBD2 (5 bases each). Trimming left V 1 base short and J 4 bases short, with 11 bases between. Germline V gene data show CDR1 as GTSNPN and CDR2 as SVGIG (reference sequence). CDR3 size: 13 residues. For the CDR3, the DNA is TGTGCCTGGAGTGGGGGGAACCGGTACGAGCAGTACTTC. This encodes CAWSGGNRYEQYF.

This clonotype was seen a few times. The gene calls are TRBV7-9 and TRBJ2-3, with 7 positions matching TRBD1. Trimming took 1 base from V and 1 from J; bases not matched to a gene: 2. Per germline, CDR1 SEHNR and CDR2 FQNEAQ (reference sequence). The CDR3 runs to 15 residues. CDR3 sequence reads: CASSLGGTGTDTQYF. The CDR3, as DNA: TGTGCCAGCAGCTTAGGAGGGACAGGCACAGATACGCAGTATTTT.

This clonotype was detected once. The CDR3 DNA is TGTGCCAGCAGCCCGGGGGGGGGTAGCTATGGCTACACCTTC. Residues: CASSPGGGSYGYTF. The chain has TRBV7-2 and TRBJ1-2, with D possibly being TRBD1 (5 bases). V lost 5 bases and J 4 bases, leaving 14 bases between the germline ends. Germline CDR1 is SGHTA and CDR2 is FQGNSA. This CDR3 is 14 amino acids long.

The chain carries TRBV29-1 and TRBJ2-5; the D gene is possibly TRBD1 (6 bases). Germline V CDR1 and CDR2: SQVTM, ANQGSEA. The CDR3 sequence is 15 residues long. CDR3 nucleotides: TGCAGTGCTCCCCGGGACATGGGGAGCCAAGAGACCCAGTACTTC. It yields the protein CSAPRDMGSQETQYF. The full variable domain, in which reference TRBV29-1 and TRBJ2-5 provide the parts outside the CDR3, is SAVISQKPSRDICQRGTSLTIQCQVDSQVTMMFWYRQQPGQSLTLIATANQGSEATYESGFVIDKFPISRPNLTFSTLTVSNMSPEDSSIYLCSAPRDMGSQETQYFGPGTRLLVL.

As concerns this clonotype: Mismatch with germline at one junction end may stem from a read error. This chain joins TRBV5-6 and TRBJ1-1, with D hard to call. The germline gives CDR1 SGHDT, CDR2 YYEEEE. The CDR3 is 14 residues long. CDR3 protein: CASSWGGMSTEAFF. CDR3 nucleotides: TGCGCCAGCAGCTGGGGAGGGATGAGCACTGAAGCTTTCTTT.

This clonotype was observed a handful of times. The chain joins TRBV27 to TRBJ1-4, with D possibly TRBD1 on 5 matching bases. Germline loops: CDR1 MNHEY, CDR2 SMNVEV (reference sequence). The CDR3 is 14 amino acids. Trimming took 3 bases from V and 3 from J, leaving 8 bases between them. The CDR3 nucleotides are TGTGCCAGCAGTTTGGAGGGGTCTAATGAAAAACTGTTTTTT. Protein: CASSLEGSNEKLFF.

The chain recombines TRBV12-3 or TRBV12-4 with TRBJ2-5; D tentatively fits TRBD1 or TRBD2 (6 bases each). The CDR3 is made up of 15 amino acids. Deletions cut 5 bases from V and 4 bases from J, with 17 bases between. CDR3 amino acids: CASSPVTGGGETQYF. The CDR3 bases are TGTGCCAGCAGTCCCGTCACAGGAGGGGGAGAGACCCAGTACTTC.

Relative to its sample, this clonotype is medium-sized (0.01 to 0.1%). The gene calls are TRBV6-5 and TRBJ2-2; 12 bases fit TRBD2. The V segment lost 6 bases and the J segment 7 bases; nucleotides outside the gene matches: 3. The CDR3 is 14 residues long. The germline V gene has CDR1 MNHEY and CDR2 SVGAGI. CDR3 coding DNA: TGTGCCAGCAGACTAGCGGGAGGCGGCGGGGAGCTGTTTTTT. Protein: CASRLAGGGGELFF.

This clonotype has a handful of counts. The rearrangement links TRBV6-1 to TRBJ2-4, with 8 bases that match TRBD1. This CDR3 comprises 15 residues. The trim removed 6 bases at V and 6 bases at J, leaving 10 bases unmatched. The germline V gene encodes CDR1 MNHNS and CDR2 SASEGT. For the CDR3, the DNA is TGTGCCAGCAGCGTTCGTGAACAGGGGGGAAACATTCAGTACTTC. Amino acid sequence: CASSVREQGGNIQYF.

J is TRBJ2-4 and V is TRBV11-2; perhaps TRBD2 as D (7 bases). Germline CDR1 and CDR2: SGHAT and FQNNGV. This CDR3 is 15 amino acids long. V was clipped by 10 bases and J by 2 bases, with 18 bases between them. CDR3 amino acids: CATQVGGATKNIQYF. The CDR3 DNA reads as TGTGCCACCCAGGTGGGGGGGGCAACCAAAAACATTCAGTACTTC.

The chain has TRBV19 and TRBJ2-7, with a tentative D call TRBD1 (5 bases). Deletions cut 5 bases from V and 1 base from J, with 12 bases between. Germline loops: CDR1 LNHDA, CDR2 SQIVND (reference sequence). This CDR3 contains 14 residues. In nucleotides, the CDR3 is TGTGCCAGTAGTGTCCCAGGGTTTTCCTACGAGCAGTACTTC. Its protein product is CASSVPGFSYEQYF.

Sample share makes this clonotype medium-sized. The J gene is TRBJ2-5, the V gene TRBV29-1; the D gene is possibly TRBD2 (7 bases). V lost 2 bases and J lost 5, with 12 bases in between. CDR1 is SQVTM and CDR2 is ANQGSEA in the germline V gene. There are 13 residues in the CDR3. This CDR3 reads CSVERGRGETQYF. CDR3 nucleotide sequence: TGCAGCGTTGAACGGGGGAGGGGGGAGACCCAGTACTTC. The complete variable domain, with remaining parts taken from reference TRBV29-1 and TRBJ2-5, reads SAVISQKPSRDICQRGTSLTIQCQVDSQVTMMFWYRQQPGQSLTLIATANQGSEATYESGFVIDKFPISRPNLTFSTLTVSNMSPEDSSIYLCSVERGRGETQYFGPGTRLLVL.

This chain's CDR3 is CASSQAINQPQHF. The CDR3 region has the DNA TGCGCCAGCAGCCAAGCCATCAATCAGCCCCAGCATTTT. The V gene is TRBV4-3, the J gene TRBJ1-5; no clear D gene. The germline V and J ends were trimmed by 1 base and 3 bases, with 4 bases remaining between them. CDR1 and CDR2 (germline): LGHNA, YSLEER. CDR3 size: 13 residues.